Following are 30 T cell receptor beta chains from one sample sequenced in a study of shared clonotypes between healthy human individuals. The repertoire was sequenced with immunoSEQ multiplex PCR; TCRdb's copy has only in-frame clones and lacks some. The repertoire holds millions of clones, with 90% to 95% as singletons. What was sequenced was naive CD4+ T cells sorted from blood. The subset denotes: CD45RA+ positively selected. The receptor set was obtained from a man aged 18 to 29 in good health.

This chain joins TRBV30 and TRBJ2-7; D is ambiguous. This CDR3 is built from 13 residues. The V and J ends lost 1 base and 7 bases respectively, with 14 bases between them. The germline gives CDR1 GTSNPN, CDR2 SVGIG (reference sequence). The CDR3 bases are TGTGCCTGGAGTGGGATGTCGGGTTTAGAGCAGTACTTC. The encoded protein is CAWSGMSGLEQYF.

This clone was recorded only once. V is TRBV10-3 and J is TRBJ1-2; 8 bases line up with TRBD1. The CDR3 sequence is 16 residues long. After removal of 2 bases from V and 1 base from J, the junction contained 6 bases not matched to a gene. Germline V lookup: CDR1 ENHRY, CDR2 SYGVKD. The CDR3 region has the DNA TGTGCCATCAGTGAGGGACAGGGAATAGGTAACTATGGCTACACCTTC. Protein: CAISEGQGIGNYGYTF.

Concerning this clone: A read error may explain this, as a much larger clone is one base away. This chain connects TRBV9 to TRBJ2-1; D ambiguous. There are 12 residues in the CDR3. Trimming left V 4 bases short and J 3 bases short, with 5 bases between. Germline V CDR1 and CDR2: SGDLS, YYNGEE. This chain's CDR3 is CASSPSYNEQFF. The CDR3 DNA is TGTGCCAGCAGCCCCAGCTACAATGAGCAGTTCTTC.

V gene TRBV10-1 combines with J gene TRBJ2-1, with 7 bases lining up with TRBD1. The CDR3 totals 13 residues. The germline V gene has CDR1 WNHNN and CDR2 SYGVQD (reference sequence). The V and J ends lost 5 bases and 9 bases, in that order; junction bases with no gene match: 7. CDR3 loop: CASSRDRVGEQFF. The CDR3 DNA is TGCGCCAGCAGTCGAGACAGGGTAGGTGAGCAGTTCTTC.

The V call is TRBV18, the J call TRBJ1-2, with 8 bases that match TRBD1. The CDR3 is 13 residues long. CDR1 and CDR2 from the germline V gene are KGHSH and LQKENI. Trimming took 4 bases from V and 7 from J; bases not matched to a gene: 5. The CDR3 bases are TGTGCCAGCTCACTAGGACAGGGCGCTGGCTACACCTTC. It codes for CASSLGQGAGYTF.

The rearrangement uses TRBV11-2 and TRBJ1-6; no clear D gene. Trimming removed 5 bases at V and 5 bases at J, with 16 bases between. The CDR3 contains 16 residues. Germline CDR1 is SGHAT and CDR2 is FQNNGV. This CDR3 is CASSPAGRRHNSPLHF. Here the CDR3 DNA reads TGTGCCAGCAGCCCTGCCGGGCGGCGACATAATTCACCCCTCCACTTT.

The chain carries TRBV2 and TRBJ2-7, with a possible D match to TRBD1 (6 bases). The CDR3 has 12 amino acids. In germline, CDR1 is SNHLY, CDR2 FYNNEI. Trimming took 6 bases from V and 8 from J, leaving 14 bases between them. The CDR3 here is CASRTGTFQQYF. Written as DNA, the CDR3 is TGTGCCAGCAGGACCGGGACATTTCAGCAGTACTTC.

The chain uses TRBV9 and TRBJ1-2; TRBD1 matches at 10 bases. Germline V gene sequence: CDR1 SGDLS, CDR2 YYNGEE. Unmatched junction bases numbered 5, after V lost 0 bases and J lost 3 bases. This CDR3 has 16 residues. This chain's CDR3 is CASSVGRQGAYYGYTF. As DNA, the CDR3 is TGTGCCAGCAGCGTAGGTCGACAGGGGGCTTACTATGGCTACACCTTC. The entire variable domain, with the rest obtained from reference TRBV9 and TRBJ1-2, is as follows: DSGVTQTPKHLITATGQRVTLRCSPRSGDLSVYWYQQSLDQGLQFLIQYYNGEERAKGNILERFSAQQFPDLHSELNLSSLELGDSALYFCASSVGRQGAYYGYTFGSGTRLTVV.

This chain joins TRBV19 and TRBJ1-1; tentative D call: TRBD1 (5 bases). The CDR3 is made up of 14 amino acids. Trimming pared 2 bases from V and 2 bases from J, leaving 9 bases between. Germline assignment: CDR1 LNHDA and CDR2 SQIVND (reference sequence). The CDR3 sequence is CASSIQTVNTEAFF. CDR3 sequence (DNA): TGTGCCAGTAGTATACAGACAGTCAACACTGAAGCTTTCTTT.

This clone came up once. This chain uses TRBV6-6 with TRBJ2-2; D call uncertain. With 6 bases removed from V and 6 bases from J, the gap between germline ends came to 5 bases. Germline-derived CDR1 and CDR2 are MNHNY and SVGAGI (reference sequence). The CDR3 contains 11 residues. The CDR3 is CASRVAGELFF. The CDR3 nucleotides read TGTGCCAGCAGAGTTGCCGGGGAGCTGTTTTTT.

The chain joins TRBV27 to TRBJ2-7; D is perhaps TRBD1 (6 bases). Germline V gene lookup returns CDR1 MNHEY and CDR2 SMNVEV (reference sequence). Trimming stripped 7 bases from V and 5 bases from J, with 15 bases between. CDR3 length: 13 amino acids. Here the CDR3 DNA reads TGTGCCAGCACATCCCCTACAGGGCACGAGCAGTACTTC. Amino acid sequence: CASTSPTGHEQYF.

Only a few counts were recorded for this clone. This chain uses TRBV30 with TRBJ1-1, with D unresolved. Germline V CDR1 and CDR2: GTSNPN, SVGIG (reference sequence). Trimming shortened V by 0 bases and J by 1 base, and 12 bases separated the two germline ends. CDR3 size: 15 residues. DNA for the CDR3: TGTGCCTGGAGTGTAGTCCCGACCCCGAACACTGAAGCTTTCTTT. This sequence encodes CAWSVVPTPNTEAFF.

The rearrangement uses TRBV5-6 and TRBJ2-1; D call uncertain. The V gene's germline CDR1 is SGHDT and CDR2 YYEEEE. V was clipped by 1 base and J by 6 bases, with 2 bases between them. This CDR3 has 11 amino acids. Here the CDR3 reads CASSLINEQFF. CDR3 bases: TGTGCCAGCAGCTTGATCAATGAGCAGTTCTTC.

J is TRBJ2-2 and V is TRBV5-1, with D tentatively TRBD2 (6 bases). V gave up 3 bases and J gave up 7 bases, with 16 bases separating them. The CDR3 has 15 amino acids. The germline V gene has CDR1 SGHRS and CDR2 YFSETQ. CDR3 in amino acids: CASSSLANVGGELFF. The CDR3 DNA reads TGCGCCAGCAGCTCCCTAGCGAACGTTGGCGGGGAGCTGTTTTTT.

This chain connects TRBV5-4 to TRBJ2-1; 16 bases are a match to TRBD2. The CDR3 consists of 16 residues. Germline trimming cut 3 bases from V and 10 bases from J; bases unmatched to any gene: 7. Germline CDR1 is SGHNT and CDR2 is YYREEE (reference sequence). DNA for the CDR3: TGTGCCAGCAGCTCCTTCGGGACTAGCGGGAGGGCCGAGCAGTTCTTC. It yields the protein CASSSFGTSGRAEQFF.

This clone was recorded once. The chain joins TRBV11-2 to TRBJ1-3, with 8 bases that match TRBD1. CDR1 is SGHAT, CDR2 FQNNGV, per germline. The CDR3 runs 16 residues. The junction had 9 bases not matched to a gene; V was cut back by 8 bases and J by 0 bases. CDR3 sequence: CASAGQGLNSGNTIYF. DNA for the CDR3: TGTGCCAGCGCCGGACAGGGATTAAACTCTGGAAACACCATATATTTT.

The chain links TRBV5-1 to TRBJ2-5, with 14 nucleotides matching TRBD2. The germline gives CDR1 SGHRS, CDR2 YFSETQ. This CDR3 is 17 amino acids long. Germline trimming cut 4 bases from V and 1 base from J; bases unmatched to any gene: 6. In nucleotides, the CDR3 is TGCGCCAGCAGCGCCGGGACTAGCGGGGGCCTCCAAGAGACCCAGTACTTC. Its protein product is CASSAGTSGGLQETQYF.

This chain uses TRBV5-1 with TRBJ1-2; D is unresolved. The V gene's germline CDR1 is SGHRS and CDR2 YFSETQ. The CDR3 totals 15 residues. The ends were cut back, 1 base at V and 8 bases at J, with 18 bases in the middle. The CDR3 sequence is CASSLPAEGYGGYTF. In DNA, the CDR3 is TGCGCCAGCAGCTTGCCCGCCGAAGGGTATGGCGGCTACACCTTC.

With respect to this clone: The identical CDR3 is also encoded by other nucleotide sequences in the sample. The CDR3 nucleotides read TGTGCCAGCTCACCGGACAGGGGGCGCGATGAAAAACTGTTTTTT. The encoded protein is CASSPDRGRDEKLFF. The chain carries TRBV18 and TRBJ1-4, with 11 bases aligning to TRBD1. This CDR3 has 15 amino acids. Germline V CDR1 and CDR2: KGHSH, LQKENI. V shed 3 bases, J shed 6 bases, and the junction held 3 bases outside the gene matches. The whole variable domain, filled in from reference TRBV18 and TRBJ1-4, reads NAGVMQNPRHLVRRRGQEARLRCSPMKGHSHVYWYRQLPEEGLKFMVYLQKENIIDESGMPKERFSAEFPKEGPSILRIQQVVRGDSAAYFCASSPDRGRDEKLFFGSGTQLSVL.

The chain employs TRBV30 and TRBJ1-4, with D unclear. The CDR3 extends over 18 amino acids. CDR1 GTSNPN and CDR2 SVGIG come from the germline V gene (reference sequence). V lost 5 bases, J lost 0 bases, and 22 bases lay in between. The CDR3 DNA reads as TGTGCCTGGGACCCCGGGAAGTTCTCATCTGCAACTAATGAAAAACTGTTTTTT. This codes for CAWDPGKFSSATNEKLFF.

This chain links TRBV6-6 with TRBJ2-7, with D possibly being TRBD2 (5 bases). Germline loops: CDR1 MNHNY, CDR2 SVGAGI (reference sequence). This CDR3 is 15 amino acids long. Trimming left V 2 bases short and J 0 bases short, with 11 bases between. The CDR3 nucleotides read TGTGCCAGCAGTTACATGTCGGGGAACTCCTACGAGCAGTACTTC. It yields the protein CASSYMSGNSYEQYF.

V usage is TRBV27 and J usage is TRBJ1-1, with D hard to call. V was clipped by 6 bases and J by 2 bases, with 7 bases between them. The CDR3 covers 12 residues. CDR1 and CDR2 (germline): MNHEY, SMNVEV (reference sequence). CDR3 loop: CASRRGNTEAFF. DNA of the CDR3: TGTGCCAGCAGGCGGGGAAACACTGAAGCTTTCTTT.

In its sample, this clone was seen a few times. The chain employs TRBV6-1 and TRBJ1-6; 7 nucleotides agree with TRBD1. Germline CDR1 and CDR2: MNHNS and SASEGT. The V segment lost 5 bases and the J segment 3 bases; nucleotides outside the gene matches: 4. The CDR3 runs to 15 residues. DNA for the CDR3: TGTGCCAGCAGTCCCGGACAGGTCTATAATTCACCCCTCCACTTT. Residues: CASSPGQVYNSPLHF.

This clone was found once. The gene calls are TRBV5-1 and TRBJ2-1; 8 bases match TRBD1. This CDR3 comprises 15 residues. CDR1 and CDR2 from the germline V gene are SGHRS and YFSETQ. V lost 4 bases and J lost 7; bases outside the gene matches: 10. The DNA of the CDR3 is TGCGCCAGCAGCCCGGGACAGGAAATAATTAATGAGCAGTTCTTC. Translating gives CASSPGQEIINEQFF.

About this clone: Other nucleotide sequences from this sample produce the same CDR3. This chain connects TRBV7-2 to TRBJ2-1, with 7 bases fitting TRBD2. The CDR3 contains 16 residues. Trimming took 1 base from V and 4 from J; bases not matched to a gene: 7. Germline CDR1 is SGHTA and CDR2 is FQGNSA. Written as DNA, the CDR3 is TGTGCCAGCAGCTTAGGGTTGGGCGGGAGTTACAATGAGCAGTTCTTC. This codes for CASSLGLGGSYNEQFF.

The CDR3 is CASRPTASTGELFF. DNA for the CDR3: TGTGCCAGCAGACCGACAGCCTCGACCGGGGAGCTGTTTTTT. V and J are TRBV11-2 and TRBJ2-2, with D possibly TRBD1 on 5 matching bases. The germline V gene has CDR1 SGHAT and CDR2 FQNNGV. Trimming removed 6 bases at V and 5 bases at J, with 13 bases between. The CDR3 consists of 14 residues. The full variable domain, its missing parts supplied by reference TRBV11-2 and TRBJ2-2, is EAGVAQSPRYKIIEKRQSVAFWCNPISGHATLYWYQQILGQGPKLLIQFQNNGVVDDSQLPKDRFSAERLKGVDSTLKIQPAKLEDSAVYLCASRPTASTGELFFGEGSRLTVL.

In this sample, this clone turned up many times. The V gene is TRBV2, the J gene TRBJ2-4; D perhaps matches TRBD2 (5 bases). Germline assignment: CDR1 SNHLY and CDR2 FYNNEI. The CDR3 runs to 14 residues. V lost 5 bases, J lost 5 bases, and 13 bases lay in between. The CDR3 DNA follows: TGTGCCAGCAGTTTGAGAGGGCTCGAAAACATTCAGTACTTC. As protein: CASSLRGLENIQYF.

This clone was counted once. CDR3 in DNA: TGCGCCAGCAGCTTGCGGATTTACAGACTGAACACCGGGGAGCTGTTTTTT. Translating it yields CASSLRIYRLNTGELFF. The chain is built from TRBV5-1 and TRBJ2-2; the D is unclear. Trimming shortened V by 1 base and J by 1 base, and 14 bases separated the two germline ends. The CDR3 has 17 amino acids. Germline V CDR1 and CDR2: SGHRS, YFSETQ.

The chain recombines TRBV10-3 with TRBJ2-3; 7 bases match TRBD2. This CDR3 contains 14 residues. The V and J ends lost 4 bases and 9 bases, in that order; junction bases with no gene match: 10. Germline CDR1 and CDR2: ENHRY and SYGVKD. Here the CDR3 reads CAISVERGKGTQYF. CDR3 DNA sequence: TGTGCCATCAGTGTGGAGCGGGGAAAGGGGACGCAGTATTTT.

The chain couples TRBV7-9 to TRBJ1-1, with 8 bases lining up with TRBD1. The germline CDR1 and CDR2 sequences are SEHNR and FQNEAQ (reference sequence). V trimming: 7 bases; J trimming: 3 bases; junction bases outside the gene matches: 10. The CDR3 is made up of 15 amino acids. The CDR3 DNA reads as TGTGCCAGCACCCAACCACAGGGGGTCGACACTGAAGCTTTCTTT. Amino acids: CASTQPQGVDTEAFF.